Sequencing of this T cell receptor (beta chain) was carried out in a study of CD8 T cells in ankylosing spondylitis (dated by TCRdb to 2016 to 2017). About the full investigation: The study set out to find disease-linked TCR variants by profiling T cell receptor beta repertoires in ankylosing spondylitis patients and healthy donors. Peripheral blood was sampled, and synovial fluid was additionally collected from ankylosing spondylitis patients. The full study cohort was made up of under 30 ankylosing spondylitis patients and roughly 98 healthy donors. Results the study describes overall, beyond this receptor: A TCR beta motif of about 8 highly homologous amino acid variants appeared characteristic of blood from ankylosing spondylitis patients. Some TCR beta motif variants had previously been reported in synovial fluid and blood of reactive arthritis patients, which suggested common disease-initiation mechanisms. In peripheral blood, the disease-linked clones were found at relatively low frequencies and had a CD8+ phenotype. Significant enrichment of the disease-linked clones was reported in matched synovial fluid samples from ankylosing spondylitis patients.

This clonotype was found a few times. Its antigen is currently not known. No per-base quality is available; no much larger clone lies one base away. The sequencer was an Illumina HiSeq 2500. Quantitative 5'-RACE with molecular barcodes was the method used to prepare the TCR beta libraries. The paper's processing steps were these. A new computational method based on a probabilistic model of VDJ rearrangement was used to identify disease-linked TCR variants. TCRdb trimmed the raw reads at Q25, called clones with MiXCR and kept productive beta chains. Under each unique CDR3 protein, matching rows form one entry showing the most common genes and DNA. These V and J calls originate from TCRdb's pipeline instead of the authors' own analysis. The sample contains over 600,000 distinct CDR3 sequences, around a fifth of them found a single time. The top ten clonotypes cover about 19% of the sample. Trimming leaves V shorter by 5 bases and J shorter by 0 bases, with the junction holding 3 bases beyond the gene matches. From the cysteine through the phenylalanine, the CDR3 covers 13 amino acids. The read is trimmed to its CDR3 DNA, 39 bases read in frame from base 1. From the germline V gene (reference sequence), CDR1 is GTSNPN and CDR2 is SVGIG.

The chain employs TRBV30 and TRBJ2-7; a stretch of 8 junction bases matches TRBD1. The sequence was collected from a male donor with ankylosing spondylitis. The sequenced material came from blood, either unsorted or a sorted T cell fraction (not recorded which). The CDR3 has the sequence CAWGTGLSYEQYF. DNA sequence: TGTGCCTGGGGGACAGGCCTCTCCTACGAGCAGTACTTC.